A selection of T cell receptor beta chains follows, all from one sample in a study of T cell responses to AZD1222 COVID-19 vaccine. Profiled with immunoSEQ multiplex PCR; TCRdb holds only in-frame clones, not every one. This table holds some 140,000 clones, approximately 90% found once. The source was peripheral blood, collected 28 days after the second AZD1222 dose. All receptors derive from an adult who received the AZD1222 COVID-19 vaccine. The CDR3 runs from the conserved cysteine through the conserved F or W. A D gene is named only where the DNA matches it firmly. Size values are once, few and many counts, or a class for expanded clones, and some rows have none.

abundance	d_gene	j_gene	v_gene	CDR3aa	CDR3nt
.	TRBD2	TRBJ2-3	TRBV2	CASSEVGTGRLAGDRDTQYF	TGTGCCAGCAGTGAAGTGGGGACAGGGAGACTAGCGGGAGATAGGGATACGCAGTATTTT
.	.	TRBJ2-3	TRBV30	CAWSVGVRVTQYF	TGTGCCTGGAGTGTTGGTGTTCGTGTTACGCAGTATTTT
.	.	TRBJ1-5	TRBV19	CASSTLPYQPQHF	TGTGCCAGTAGTACCCTCCCCTATCAGCCCCAGCATTTT
.	TRBD1	TRBJ1-2	TRBV18	CASSPPGQHVYGYTF	TGTGCCAGCTCACCCCCGGGACAGCATGTCTATGGCTACACCTTC
.	TRBD1	TRBJ1-3	TRBV11-3	CASTWDRGHSGNTIYF	TGTGCCAGCACCTGGGACAGGGGGCACTCTGGAAACACCATATATTTT
.	TRBD1	TRBJ1-5	TRBV27	CASAQGAQPQHF	TGTGCCAGCGCCCAGGGGGCTCAGCCCCAGCATTTT
.	TRBD1	TRBJ1-1	TRBV5-1	CASTQTGTGGTEAFF	TGCGCCAGCACTCAAACCGGGACAGGGGGCACTGAAGCTTTCTTT
.	TRBD1	TRBJ2-2	TRBV6-6	CASSGATGANTGELFF	TGTGCCAGCAGTGGTGCGACAGGGGCGAACACCGGGGAGCTGTTTTTT
.	.	TRBJ2-5	TRBV11-2	CASSRFQETQYF	TGTGCCAGCAGCCGCTTCCAAGAGACCCAGTACTTC
.	.	TRBJ1-2	TRBV6-4	CASSDSPGVNYGYTF	TGTGCCAGCAGTGACTCCCCGGGAGTTAACTATGGCTACACCTTC
.	.	TRBJ2-5	TRBV5-8	CASSPVGQGQETQYF	TGTGCCAGCAGCCCGGTCGGCCAGGGCCAAGAGACCCAGTACTTC
.	.	TRBJ1-2	TRBV29-1	CSVGSNYGYTF	TGCAGCGTTGGGAGTAACTATGGCTACACCTTC
.	.	TRBJ1-3	TRBV4-3	CASSQTSGDTIYF	TGCGCCAGCAGCCAAACCTCCGGGGACACCATATATTTT
.	.	TRBJ2-7	TRBV4-2	CASSQGIRGHYEQYF	TGTGCCAGCAGCCAAGGGATCCGGGGGCACTACGAGCAGTACTTC
.	.	TRBJ1-1	TRBV5-4	CASSPLKMNTEAFF	TGTGCCAGCAGCCCGCTCAAGATGAACACTGAAGCTTTCTTT
once	TRBD2	TRBJ2-5	TRBV2	CASSGGGRETQYF	TGTGCCAGCAGTGGCGGGGGGAGGGAGACCCAGTACTTC
.	.	TRBJ2-1	TRBV2	CASSGRRPGSEQFF	TGTGCCAGCAGTGGACGCCGCCCGGGATCCGAGCAGTTCTTC
.	TRBD1	TRBJ1-1	TRBV6-5	CASSLRGGNTEAFF	TGTGCCAGCAGCCTCAGGGGGGGGAACACTGAAGCTTTCTTT
.	.	TRBJ2-7	TRBV3-1/TRBV3-2	CASSHTGSSYEQYF	TGTGCCAGCAGCCATACAGGGAGCTCCTACGAGCAGTACTTC
.	TRBD2	TRBJ2-3	TRBV25-1	CASSDPGLAMSDTQYF	TGTGCCAGCAGTGACCCGGGACTAGCGATGTCAGATACGCAGTATTTT
.	TRBD1	TRBJ1-2	TRBV18	CASSQDRGQSYGYTF	TGTGCCAGCTCCCAGGACAGGGGGCAGAGCTATGGCTACACCTTC